The rows below give T cell receptor beta chains drawn from one sample of a study of regulatory T cells. Here immunoSEQ multiplex PCR was the method, and the copy in TCRdb shows in-frame clones only, minus some. Here the sample spans about 28,000 clones, 92% being singletons. Sequencing was done on a sample of conventional CD4+ T cells sorted from blood. These receptors were obtained from a person between 18 and 30 years old with CD3G deficiency. The CDR3 runs from the conserved cysteine through the conserved F or W. Each record gives: clone size, J gene, V gene, D gene, CDR3 protein, CDR3 DNA. D genes are given only for firm matches. Some rows mark clone size as missing; the rest say once, few, many or name a class of expanded clone.

- | TRBJ1-1 | TRBV6-1 | - | CASTRLMNTEAFF | TGTGCCAGCACTCGACTGATGAACACTGAAGCTTTCTTT
- | TRBJ2-7 | TRBV10-3 | - | CAITPEPGAYEQYF | TGTGCCATCACCCCGGAGCCTGGAGCCTACGAGCAGTACTTC
- | TRBJ1-2 | TRBV4-1 | TRBD1 | CASSHPGQGNYGYTF | TGCGCCAGCAGCCACCCGGGACAGGGAAACTATGGCTACACCTTC
- | TRBJ2-1 | TRBV6-1 | - | CASSELVGMGDEQFF | TGTGCCAGCAGTGAATTGGTGGGGATGGGCGATGAGCAGTTCTTC
once | TRBJ2-1 | TRBV19 | TRBD2 | CASSWTSGALHEQFF | TGTGCCAGTAGTTGGACTAGCGGAGCTCTACATGAGCAGTTCTTC
- | TRBJ1-2 | TRBV5-3 | - | CARRPTENYGYTF | TGTGCCAGAAGACCGACAGAAAACTATGGCTACACCTTC
- | TRBJ1-5 | TRBV6-1 | - | CASSGPVHNQPQHF | TGTGCCAGCAGTGGACCGGTCCACAATCAGCCCCAGCATTTT
- | TRBJ2-7 | TRBV10-3 | TRBD1 | CAISGGQGPYEQYF | TGTGCCATCAGTGGGGGACAGGGCCCCTACGAGCAGTACTTC
once | TRBJ1-5 | TRBV28 | - | CASSLRAGFGNQPQHF | TGTGCCAGCAGTTTACGGGCAGGGTTTGGCAATCAGCCCCAGCATTTT
- | TRBJ1-4 | TRBV7-9 | - | CASSLAQGGRNEKLFF | TGTGCCAGCAGCTTAGCTCAAGGGGGACGTAATGAAAAACTGTTTTTT
- | TRBJ2-5 | TRBV7-9 | - | CASSHSETQYF | TGTGCCAGCAGCCATAGCGAGACCCAGTACTTC
once | TRBJ1-2 | TRBV4-1 | - | CASSQEFGPYGYTF | TGCGCCAGCAGCCAAGAGTTCGGACCCTATGGCTACACCTTC
- | TRBJ2-2 | TRBV28 | - | CASSFLRLRAGRTGELFF | TGTGCCAGCAGTTTTTTAAGATTGCGGGCGGGACGGACCGGGGAGCTGTTTTTT
- | TRBJ2-7 | TRBV6-1 | TRBD2 | CASKGGGLAGVEQYF | TGTGCCAGCAAAGGCGGGGGACTAGCGGGAGTCGAGCAGTACTTC
few | TRBJ1-1 | TRBV10-1 | - | CASSESIRDTEAFF | TGCGCCAGCAGTGAGTCGATTCGGGACACTGAAGCTTTCTTT
- | TRBJ2-2 | TRBV28 | - | CASSTRRGSTGELFF | TGTGCCAGCAGTACACGCAGGGGTTCCACCGGGGAGCTGTTTTTT
once | TRBJ2-5 | TRBV6-1 | TRBD1 | CASSEAGQGAETQYF | TGTGCCAGCAGTGAAGCGGGGCAGGGGGCGGAGACCCAGTACTTC
- | TRBJ2-3 | TRBV7-9 | - | CAPREAAGIRADTQYF | TGTGCCCCTCGGGAAGCTGCAGGCATTAGGGCAGATACGCAGTATTTT
- | TRBJ2-6 | TRBV6-6 | - | CASSSSSGGANVLTF | TGTGCCAGCAGTTCCAGTTCAGGTGGGGCCAACGTCCTGACTTTC
- | TRBJ1-6 | TRBV10-2 | TRBD1 | CASIMGQGVGISPLHF | TGCGCCAGCATCATGGGACAGGGGGTTGGAATTTCACCCCTCCACTTT
- | TRBJ2-3 | TRBV5-1 | - | CASSLAAGTSTDTQYF | TGCGCCAGCAGCTTGGCGGCCGGGACCAGCACAGATACGCAGTATTTT
- | TRBJ2-7 | TRBV7-2 | - | CASSLKEGGPYEQYF | TGTGCCAGCAGCTTAAAGGAGGGGGGACCCTACGAGCAGTACTTC
- | TRBJ1-2 | TRBV19 | TRBD1 | CASSPLGQYYGYTF | TGTGCCAGTAGTCCCCTGGGACAGTACTATGGCTACACCTTC
- | TRBJ2-3 | TRBV7-2 | - | CASSFRARHTQYF | TGTGCCAGCAGCTTTCGGGCTAGGCATACGCAGTATTTT
- | TRBJ2-5 | TRBV7-2 | - | CASSPWSAGETQYF | TGTGCCAGCAGCCCCTGGTCCGCAGGGGAGACCCAGTACTTC
- | TRBJ1-5 | TRBV7-8 | - | CASSLGGRNQPQHF | TGTGCCAGCAGCTTAGGGGGAAGGAATCAGCCCCAGCATTTT
- | TRBJ1-2 | TRBV7-9 | - | CASSSLQAPNYGYTF | TGTGCCAGCAGCTCCCTACAGGCCCCTAACTATGGCTACACCTTC
- | TRBJ2-7 | TRBV7-6 | - | CASSLSDSYEQYF | TGTGCCAGCAGCCTCAGCGACAGTTACGAGCAGTACTTC
- | TRBJ2-1 | TRBV6-6 | TRBD2 | CASEHGTSGLGQFF | TGTGCCAGCGAGCATGGGACTAGCGGTTTGGGGCAGTTCTTC
- | TRBJ2-1 | TRBV6-1 | - | CASSERERQFF | TGTGCCAGCAGTGAGAGGGAGCGCCAGTTCTTC
- | TRBJ2-7 | TRBV7-2 | TRBD1 | CASSLGTGPNPQYF | TGTGCCAGCAGCTTAGGGACAGGGCCCAACCCTCAGTACTTC
- | TRBJ2-7 | TRBV4-1 | TRBD1 | CASSQGQAHNYEQYF | TGCGCCAGCAGCCAGGGACAGGCCCACAACTACGAGCAGTACTTC
- | TRBJ2-1 | TRBV28 | TRBD1 | CASRHRGPYNEQFF | TGTGCCAGCAGACACAGGGGCCCCTACAATGAGCAGTTCTTC
once | TRBJ1-2 | TRBV5-6 | - | CASSLDGLGNYGYTF | TGTGCCAGCAGCTTGGATGGCTTGGGGAACTATGGCTACACCTTC
- | TRBJ1-6 | TRBV7-2 | TRBD1 | CASSLDRDSPLHF | TGTGCCAGCAGCTTGGACAGGGATTCACCCCTCCACTTT
- | TRBJ2-7 | TRBV18 | - | CASSPPGERGSYEQYF | TGTGCCAGCTCACCACCGGGAGAAAGGGGCTCCTACGAGCAGTACTTC
once | TRBJ2-7 | TRBV5-1 | - | CASSLGPNGYEQYF | TGCGCCAGCAGCTTGGGTCCAAACGGGTACGAGCAGTACTTC
- | TRBJ1-4 | TRBV7-8 | TRBD1 | CASSLSGQGDEKLFF | TGTGCCAGCAGCTTAAGTGGACAGGGGGATGAAAAACTGTTTTTT
- | TRBJ2-7 | TRBV5-1 | - | CASSPRASSYEQYF | TGCGCCAGCAGCCCGAGGGCGAGCTCCTACGAGCAGTACTTC
- | TRBJ2-3 | TRBV5-1 | TRBD2 | CASSSGSGADTQYF | TGCGCCAGCAGCTCGGGGAGCGGGGCAGATACGCAGTATTTT
- | TRBJ2-5 | TRBV18 | - | CASSPNPQETQYF | TGTGCCAGCTCACCAAACCCGCAAGAGACCCAGTACTTC
- | TRBJ1-6 | TRBV7-9 | - | CASSLQSPRESPLHF | TGTGCCAGCAGCTTACAAAGCCCGCGGGAATCACCCCTCCACTTT
few | TRBJ2-1 | TRBV19 | - | CASSSSGTSKQFF | TGTGCCAGTAGTTCTTCCGGGACATCCAAGCAGTTCTTC
- | TRBJ1-2 | TRBV20-1 | - | CSARQGEGYTF | TGCAGTGCTAGACAGGGAGAGGGCTACACCTTC
- | TRBJ2-7 | TRBV4-1 | - | CASSLLPSYEQYF | TGCGCCAGCAGCCTGCTCCCATCTTACGAGCAGTACTTC
- | TRBJ1-2 | TRBV6-6 | - | CASRSQIRNYGYTF | TGTGCCAGCAGATCTCAGATTAGGAACTATGGCTACACCTTC
- | TRBJ2-1 | TRBV5-1 | TRBD2 | CASSLEGRGQFF | TGCGCCAGCAGCTTGGAAGGGAGGGGGCAGTTCTTC
- | TRBJ2-7 | TRBV7-2 | - | CASSPGPYEQYF | TGTGCCAGCAGCCCGGGCCCCTACGAGCAGTACTTC
- | TRBJ2-6 | TRBV28 | - | CASSLEGSSGANVLTF | TGTGCCAGCAGTCTCGAGGGGAGCTCTGGGGCCAACGTCCTGACTTTC
- | TRBJ1-1 | TRBV19 | - | CASSIDLGFGAFF | TGTGCCAGTAGTATAGACTTGGGATTTGGGGCTTTCTTT
- | TRBJ1-1 | TRBV6-1 | - | CASRDVSEAFF | TGTGCCAGCAGGGACGTTTCTGAAGCTTTCTTT
- | TRBJ2-7 | TRBV30 | - | CAWSVPNGDYEQYF | TGTGCCTGGAGTGTCCCCAACGGGGACTACGAGCAGTACTTC
- | TRBJ1-1 | TRBV6-7 | - | CASPVTRANTEAFF | TGTGCCAGCCCTGTTACACGGGCTAACACTGAAGCTTTCTTT
- | TRBJ1-3 | TRBV12-2 | - | CASRTTDSSSSGNTIYF | TGTGCAAGTCGTACTACGGACAGCTCGAGCTCTGGAAACACCATATATTTT